These 32 T cell receptor beta chains share one sample of origin, sequenced in a study of T cell responses to AZD1222 COVID-19 vaccine. The table came from immunoSEQ multiplex PCR; TCRdb's copy has only in-frame clones and leaves some out. The sample holds 80,000 to 100,000 clones, roughly 84% seen once. Source: peripheral blood, taken 28 days after the second AZD1222 dose. These receptors were obtained from an adult who received the AZD1222 COVID-19 vaccine.

The genes are TRBV5-4 and TRBJ1-1, with no clear D. Germline lookup yields CDR1 SGHNT and CDR2 YYREEE (reference sequence). The V end lost 2 bases, the J end lost 7 bases, and 18 bases lay between the germline ends. The CDR3 totals 15 residues. CDR3 protein: CASSFDQGSRREAFF. CDR3 nucleotide sequence: TGTGCCAGCAGCTTTGATCAAGGGTCCCGTCGTGAAGCTTTCTTT.

V gene TRBV24-1 combines with J gene TRBJ2-7; D may be TRBD2 (5 bases). Per germline, CDR1 KGHDR and CDR2 SFDVKD. The CDR3 is made up of 16 amino acids. The V and J ends lost 5 bases and 4 bases respectively, with 20 bases between them. Written as DNA, the CDR3 is TGTGCCACCAGTGCACCGTTCGGGGAAGGAGGATACGAGCAGTACTTC. Amino acids: CATSAPFGEGGYEQYF.

This clone was found a few times. V usage is TRBV28 and J usage is TRBJ2-1; D is uncertain. The germline V gene encodes CDR1 MDHEN and CDR2 SYDVKM. V lost 7 bases and J 0 bases, leaving 19 bases between the germline ends. This CDR3 comprises 17 residues. The CDR3 DNA is TGTGCCAGCACCTCTTCGGGCAGCCCCGACTCCTACAATGAGCAGTTCTTC. This sequence encodes CASTSSGSPDSYNEQFF. Supplemented by reference TRBV28 and TRBJ2-1, the full variable domain reads DVKVTQSSRYLVKRTGEKVFLECVQDMDHENMFWYRQDPGLGLRLIYFSYDVKMKEKGDIPEGYSVSREKKERFSLILESASTNQTSMYLCASTSSGSPDSYNEQFFGPGTRLTVL.

The chain recombines TRBV6-5 with TRBJ1-3; no firm D call. Germline V lookup: CDR1 MNHEY, CDR2 SVGAGI. The CDR3 loop spans 13 amino acids. The V end was cut by 4 bases, the J end by 4 bases, with 8 bases between. The CDR3 protein is CASSSPGGNTIYF. DNA of the CDR3: TGTGCCAGCAGTTCCCCCGGAGGAAACACCATATATTTT.

Worth noting for this clone: The junction shows a germline mismatch at one end, possibly a read error. The rearrangement uses TRBV6-5 and TRBJ2-1, with 10 bases identical to TRBD1. The CDR3 has 15 residues. Germline-derived CDR1 and CDR2 are MNHEY and SVGAGI. CDR3: CASRGTGASNNEQFF. CDR3 bases: TGTGCCAGCAGGGGGACAGGGGCCTCCAACAATGAGCAGTTCTTC.

The chain carries TRBV7-9 and TRBJ1-1; D is uncertain. Germline V lookup: CDR1 SEHNR, CDR2 FQNEAQ (reference sequence). V dropped 5 bases and J dropped 5 bases, with 6 bases sitting between them. The CDR3 is 11 residues long. Written as DNA, the CDR3 is TGTGCCAGCAGCCTCTTGACTGAAGCTTTCTTT. Translation gives CASSLLTEAFF.

The chain is built from TRBV2 and TRBJ1-3, with D unresolved. The V gene's germline CDR1 is SNHLY and CDR2 FYNNEI. CDR3 length equals 13 residues. The ends were cut back, 6 bases at V and 0 bases at J, with 6 bases in the middle. CDR3 sequence reads: CASREYSGNTIYF. CDR3 nucleotide sequence: TGTGCCAGCAGGGAATACTCTGGAAACACCATATATTTT.

J is TRBJ2-3 and V is TRBV2, with TRBD1 matching 8 bases. The CDR3 spans 13 residues. Looked up from germline, CDR1 is SNHLY and CDR2 is FYNNEI. The J segment lost 2 bases and the V segment lost 8 bases, leaving 3 bases of the junction unmatched. The CDR3 is CASRTGLTDTQYF. In DNA, the CDR3 is TGTGCCAGCCGGACAGGGCTCACAGATACGCAGTATTTT.

This clone was observed a few times. The chain uses TRBV4-1 and TRBJ2-1; unclear D gene. Per the germline V gene, CDR1 is MGHRA and CDR2 is YSYEKL. The length of the CDR3 is 12 residues. V was shortened by 4 bases and J by 9 bases, with 10 bases between the two germline ends. CDR3 sequence: CASSPTFAEQFF. CDR3 DNA: TGCGCCAGCAGCCCGACTTTCGCTGAGCAGTTCTTC.

The chain joins TRBV6-1 to TRBJ2-2; 8 bases line up with TRBD1. The junction had 6 bases not matched to a gene; V was cut back by 3 bases and J by 0 bases. The CDR3 is made up of 17 amino acids. CDR1 is MNHNS, CDR2 SASEGT, per germline. The CDR3 region has the DNA TGTGCCAGCAGTGACACTCAGGGACAGGCGAACACCGGGGAGCTGTTTTTT. Its protein is CASSDTQGQANTGELFF.

This clone was seen only a few times. This rearrangement joins TRBV5-1 to TRBJ2-5; tentative D call: TRBD1 (6 bases). The CDR3 sequence is 16 residues long. Trimming removed 1 base from V and 1 base from J, with 14 bases in between. CDR1 and CDR2 from the germline V gene are SGHRS and YFSETQ. The CDR3 region has the DNA TGCGCCAGCAGCTTGAGGTGGACAGAAAGCCAAGAGACCCAGTACTTC. Translating gives CASSLRWTESQETQYF.

The genes are TRBV6-5 and TRBJ1-5; 8 bases fit TRBD1. The V gene end was trimmed by 5 bases and the J gene end by 5 bases; junction bases not matched to a gene: 8. Germline loops: CDR1 MNHEY, CDR2 SVGAGI. The CDR3 is 15 amino acids. The CDR3 region is CASSRPTGDDQPQHF. The CDR3 coding sequence is TGTGCCAGCAGTCGCCCGACAGGGGATGATCAGCCCCAGCATTTT.

The chain is built from TRBV5-4 and TRBJ1-4, with 7 positions matching TRBD1. The CDR3 is 16 residues long. V shed 4 bases and J 3 bases; nucleotides not matched to a gene: 9. CDR1 is SGHNT and CDR2 is YYREEE in the germline V gene (reference sequence). CDR3 region: CASSPGGRGPNEKLFF. The DNA of the CDR3 is TGTGCCAGCAGCCCCGGCGGGAGGGGGCCTAATGAAAAACTGTTTTTT.

This chain links TRBV11-3 with TRBJ1-1; D is unresolved. The V end was cut by 1 base, the J end by 4 bases, with 7 bases between. Germline CDR1 SGHNT, CDR2 YENEEA. The CDR3 length is 13 residues. Here the CDR3 reads CASSLATGTEAFF. Written as DNA, the CDR3 is TGTGCCAGCAGCTTAGCGACGGGCACTGAAGCTTTCTTT.

This clone was detected once. The rearrangement uses TRBV5-4 and TRBJ1-1, with D hard to call. The length of the CDR3 is 13 residues. The germline gives CDR1 SGHNT, CDR2 YYREEE (reference sequence). V was clipped by 5 bases and J by 11 bases, with 19 bases between them. CDR3 DNA sequence: TGTGCCAGCAGACCGGGTGAGGGAGGGTTCGCTTTCTTT. Translated, it gives CASRPGEGGFAFF.

To note about this clone: Other DNA sequences in the same sample also yield this CDR3. V usage is TRBV28 and J usage is TRBJ2-5; D is undetermined. Germline-derived CDR1 and CDR2 are MDHEN and SYDVKM. The CDR3 length is 11 residues. Trimming took 2 bases from V and 4 from J, leaving 2 bases between them. CDR3: CASSLRETQYF. CDR3 DNA: TGTGCCAGCAGTTTACGAGAGACCCAGTACTTC.

CDR3 sequence: CASGKGQGFATNEKLFF. CDR3 nucleotide sequence: TGTGCCAGCGGTAAAGGACAGGGCTTTGCAACTAATGAAAAACTGTTTTTT. V is TRBV6-1 and J is TRBJ1-4; 8 bases are a match to TRBD1. This CDR3 comprises 17 residues. CDR1 is MNHNS and CDR2 is SASEGT in the germline V gene. With V trimmed by 8 bases and J by 0 bases, 11 bases remained unmatched.

This chain joins TRBV28 and TRBJ2-7; 8 bases line up with TRBD1. With V trimmed by 4 bases and J by 1 base, 3 bases remained unmatched. The germline CDR1 and CDR2 sequences are MDHEN and SYDVKM. CDR3 length equals 14 residues. The CDR3 spells CASSSGQDSYEQYF. The CDR3 DNA reads as TGTGCCAGCAGTTCGGGACAGGATTCCTACGAGCAGTACTTC.

This clone was detected only once. The chain carries TRBV10-1 and TRBJ1-1; D is perhaps TRBD1 (6 bases). CDR3 length: 15 amino acids. Trimming removed 4 bases from V and 1 base from J, with 13 bases in between. The germline gives CDR1 WNHNN, CDR2 SYGVQD (reference sequence). Here the CDR3 DNA reads TGCGCCAGCAGTGGACGCGGGACATCGAACACTGAAGCTTTCTTT. The encoded protein is CASSGRGTSNTEAFF.

This chain uses TRBV7-2 with TRBJ2-7; no definite D call. CDR3 length: 16 residues. V gave up 2 bases and J gave up 5 bases, with 19 bases separating them. CDR1 is SGHTA, CDR2 FQGNSA, per germline. The CDR3 protein is CASSLNRALSHHEQYF. CDR3 sequence (DNA): TGTGCCAGCAGCTTAAATAGGGCCCTTAGTCACCACGAGCAGTACTTC.

The J gene is TRBJ1-2, the V gene TRBV7-8, with 9 bases matching TRBD1. The CDR3 has 14 residues. Per the germline V gene, CDR1 is SGHVS and CDR2 is FQNEAQ. Unmatched junction bases numbered 4, after V lost 3 bases and J lost 5 bases. This chain's CDR3 is CASSFGTGRYGYTF. CDR3 DNA: TGTGCCAGCAGCTTCGGGACAGGGCGGTATGGCTACACCTTC.

Written as DNA, the CDR3 is TGTGCCAGCAGCAGGCCGGGTCAGGTCGGGGAGACCCAGTACTTC. Translation gives CASSRPGQVGETQYF. This chain connects TRBV28 to TRBJ2-5, with D unresolved. Germline V lookup: CDR1 MDHEN, CDR2 SYDVKM. The V gene lost 6 bases and the J gene lost 5 bases, with 19 bases spanning the gap. The CDR3 sequence is 15 residues long. Based on the CDR3 plus reference TRBV28 and TRBJ2-5, the full variable domain is DVKVTQSSRYLVKRTGEKVFLECVQDMDHENMFWYRQDPGLGLRLIYFSYDVKMKEKGDIPEGYSVSREKKERFSLILESASTNQTSMYLCASSRPGQVGETQYFGPGTRLLVL.

The gene calls are TRBV5-5 and TRBJ1-1; D remains unclear. From germline, CDR1 is SGHKS and CDR2 YYEKEE (reference sequence). The CDR3 contains 14 residues. V lost 0 bases and J lost 5, with 11 bases in between. CDR3 DNA sequence: TGTGCCAGCAGCTTGGGTAGGGTCTGGACTGAAGCTTTCTTT. Its protein is CASSLGRVWTEAFF.

This clone was recorded a few times. The chain joins TRBV19 to TRBJ1-1; 7 bases match TRBD1. Germline trimming cut 5 bases from V and 6 bases from J; bases unmatched to any gene: 12. Germline V gives CDR1 LNHDA, CDR2 SQIVND (reference sequence). The CDR3 length is 15 residues. The DNA for the CDR3 is TGTGCCAGTAGTTTTACCGGGACAGCTAATTCTGAAGCTTTCTTT. Its translation: CASSFTGTANSEAFF.

CDR3 bases: TGTGCCAGCAGTCAGGTCGGACCCCCGGGGGAGACCCAGTACTTC. Translated: CASSQVGPPGETQYF. This chain connects TRBV5-4 to TRBJ2-5; D might be TRBD2 (5 bases). The CDR3 runs to 15 residues. Trimming left V 5 bases short and J 5 bases short, with 19 bases between. The V gene's germline CDR1 is SGHNT and CDR2 YYREEE (reference sequence).

The chain employs TRBV11-3 and TRBJ1-1; D is perhaps TRBD1 (5 bases). CDR1 SGHNT and CDR2 YENEEA come from the germline V gene. V dropped 2 bases and J dropped 7 bases, with 8 bases sitting between them. CDR3 length: 12 residues. The CDR3 nucleotides are TGTGCCAGCAGCTTACAGGGAGGTGAAGCTTTCTTT. Translating gives CASSLQGGEAFF.

The rearrangement joins TRBV7-2 to TRBJ1-2, with D unclear. Germline lookup yields CDR1 SGHTA and CDR2 FQGNSA. The ends were cut back, 2 bases at V and 8 bases at J, with 9 bases in the middle. The CDR3 contains 12 residues. The CDR3 nucleotides are TGTGCCAGCAGCTTATACAGTAGAGGCTACACCTTC. It specifies CASSLYSRGYTF.

This sequence joins TRBV6-4 and TRBJ1-3; D is uncertain. Germline V lookup: CDR1 MRHNA, CDR2 SNTAGT. The germline V and J ends were trimmed by 10 bases and 6 bases, with 10 bases remaining between them. The CDR3 is made up of 11 amino acids. CDR3 in DNA: TGTGCCATCAAGGGCTCAAACACCATATATTTT. It is translated as CAIKGSNTIYF.

The chain combines TRBV28 with TRBJ2-4; TRBD1 aligns across 7 bases. The ends lost 5 bases at V and 8 bases at J; junction bases unmatched: 6. Germline V lookup: CDR1 MDHEN, CDR2 SYDVKM. This CDR3 has 13 residues. Written as DNA, the CDR3 is TGTGCCAGCAGTGGGACAGCGAGAGACATTCAGTACTTC. Translated: CASSGTARDIQYF.

J is TRBJ2-2 and V is TRBV6-5; possible D gene TRBD1, 6 bases. V was trimmed by 5 bases and J by 5 bases, leaving 12 bases between them. CDR1 is MNHEY, CDR2 SVGAGI, per germline. The CDR3 totals 14 residues. CDR3 coding DNA: TGTGCCAGCAGTCCCACAGGGTATACCGGGGAGCTGTTTTTT. Its translation is CASSPTGYTGELFF.

The chain links TRBV24-1 to TRBJ2-3; 9 bases are shared with TRBD2. Germline trimming cut 4 bases from V and 4 bases from J; bases unmatched to any gene: 14. The V gene's germline CDR1 is KGHDR and CDR2 SFDVKD. The CDR3 consists of 18 residues. CDR3 bases: TGTGCCACCAGTGACAAGGCCACAGCGGGGGGCTTATCAGATACGCAGTATTTT. Protein: CATSDKATAGGLSDTQYF.

The genes are TRBV6-5 and TRBJ2-7; 8 nucleotides line up with TRBD1. J gave up 3 bases and V 6 bases, and 7 bases lay outside the gene matches. The germline gives CDR1 MNHEY, CDR2 SVGAGI. The length of the CDR3 is 14 residues. CDR3 sequence: CASRAGGDLYEQYF. The CDR3 coding sequence is TGTGCCAGCAGGGCAGGGGGCGACCTCTACGAGCAGTACTTC.